This TCR beta chain was found in a study of PD-L1 blockade in urothelial cancer. Study as a whole: Investigators checked blood 3 weeks (second dose) and 6 weeks after treatment start.

Here immunoSEQ multiplex PCR was the method, and the copy in TCRdb shows in-frame clones only, minus some. The table has about 84,000 clones, around 80% seen once; the top ten hold 8% to 9.5%. This clone was picked up a small number of times. Germline V gene sequence: CDR1 LGHNT, CDR2 FRNRAP. V dropped 5 bases and J dropped 4 bases, with 15 bases sitting between them. This CDR3 has 14 residues. The chain has TRBV12-5 and TRBJ2-7; D is possibly TRBD2 (5 bases). Sequences were derived from PBMCs, sampled around atezolizumab (anti-PD-L1) treatment. The receptor was isolated from a man between 65 and 85 years old with urothelial cancer. CDR3 protein: CASGPGPGRYEQYF. As DNA, the CDR3 is TGTGCTAGTGGTCCGGGCCCGGGGAGATACGAGCAGTACTTC.